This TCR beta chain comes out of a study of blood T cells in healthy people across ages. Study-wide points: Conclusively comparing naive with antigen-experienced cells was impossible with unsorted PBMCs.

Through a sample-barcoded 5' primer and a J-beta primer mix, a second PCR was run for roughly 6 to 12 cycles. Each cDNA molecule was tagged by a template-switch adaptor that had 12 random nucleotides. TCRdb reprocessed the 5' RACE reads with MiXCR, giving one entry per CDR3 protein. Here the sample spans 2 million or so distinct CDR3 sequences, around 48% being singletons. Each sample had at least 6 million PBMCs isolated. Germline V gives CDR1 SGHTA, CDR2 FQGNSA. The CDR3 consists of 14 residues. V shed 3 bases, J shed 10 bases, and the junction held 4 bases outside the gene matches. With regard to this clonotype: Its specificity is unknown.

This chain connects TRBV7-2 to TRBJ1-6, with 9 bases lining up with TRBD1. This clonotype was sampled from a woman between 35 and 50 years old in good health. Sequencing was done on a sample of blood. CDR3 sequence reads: CASSLTGGGSPLHF. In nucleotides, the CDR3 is TGTGCCAGCAGCTTGACAGGGGGAGGATCACCCCTCCACTTT.